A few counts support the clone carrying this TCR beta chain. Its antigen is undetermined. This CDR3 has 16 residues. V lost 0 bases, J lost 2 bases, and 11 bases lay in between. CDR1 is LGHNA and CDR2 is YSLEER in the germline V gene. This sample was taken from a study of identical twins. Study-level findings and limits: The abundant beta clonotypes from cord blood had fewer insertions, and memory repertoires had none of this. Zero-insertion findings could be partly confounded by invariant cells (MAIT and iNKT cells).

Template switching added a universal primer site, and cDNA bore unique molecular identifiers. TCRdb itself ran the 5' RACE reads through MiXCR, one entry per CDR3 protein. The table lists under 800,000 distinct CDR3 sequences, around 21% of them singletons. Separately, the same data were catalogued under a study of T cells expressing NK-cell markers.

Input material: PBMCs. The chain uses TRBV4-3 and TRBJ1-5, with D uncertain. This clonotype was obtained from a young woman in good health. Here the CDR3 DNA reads TGCGCCAGCAGCCAAGATAGTTATGGTGGCAATCAGCCCCAGCATTTT. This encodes CASSQDSYGGNQPQHF.